This T cell receptor beta chain derives from a study of patients and donors after allogeneic stem cell transplantation. Trimming left V 6 bases short and J 4 bases short, with 22 bases between. The CDR3 sequence is 16 residues long. Germline CDR1 MNHEY, CDR2 SMNVEV (reference sequence). TCRdb re-called the RT-PCR reads with MiXCR, one entry per CDR3 protein. The data hold some 880,000 distinct CDR3 sequences, with roughly 18% observed a single time. The chain links TRBV27 to TRBJ2-7; the D gene is possibly TRBD1 (6 bases). This sequence originates from a human donor who was either an allogeneic HSCT recipient or a stem cell or donor lymphocyte infusion donor (not recorded which). It is not recorded whose cells these are; they may come from a transplant donor. The specimen sequenced was blood, either unsorted or a sorted T cell fraction (not recorded which). The CDR3 spells CASSLAPLQGMYEQYF. The CDR3 nucleotides are TGTGCCAGCAGCCTGGCCCCCCTACAGGGTATGTACGAGCAGTACTTC.